The 21 T cell receptor beta chains below come from one sample, sequenced in a study of CD8+ T cells in alopecia areata. Following RNA extraction, reverse transcription yielded cDNA that acted as the sequencing template. Produced via immunoSEQ multiplex PCR; TCRdb's table is partial and in-frame only. Of around 140,000 clones listed, 40% to 55% were seen once; the top ten hold about 1%. The specimen was CD4+ T cells sorted from blood, collected at week 0. These receptors were obtained from a human donor with alopecia areata.

This clone was counted only a few times. The rearrangement joins TRBV29-1 to TRBJ1-1; D might be TRBD1 (6 bases). V was clipped by 6 bases and J by 5 bases, with 13 bases between them. Looked up from germline, CDR1 is SQVTM and CDR2 is ANQGSEA. This CDR3 comprises 12 residues. In DNA form, the CDR3 reads TGCAGCGTAGCCGACAGGCCAACTGAAGCTTTCTTT. Protein: CSVADRPTEAFF.

The chain employs TRBV29-1 and TRBJ2-7; D gene ambiguous. The germline CDR1 and CDR2 sequences are SQVTM and ANQGSEA. The V end was cut by 4 bases, the J end by 2 bases, with 12 bases between. This CDR3 is built from 13 residues. The CDR3 loop is CSVVSGRTYEQYF. CDR3 nucleotides: TGCAGCGTTGTCTCAGGCAGGACCTACGAGCAGTACTTC.

This clone showed up just once. This chain joins TRBV30 and TRBJ2-7, with 8 bases fitting TRBD2. The CDR3 runs 12 residues. The germline V gene has CDR1 GTSNPN and CDR2 SVGIG (reference sequence). The junction had 5 bases not matched to a gene; V was cut back by 4 bases and J by 6 bases. The CDR3 DNA sequence: TGTGCCTGGACCTCTCGGGGGGGCGAGCAGTACTTC. Encoded protein: CAWTSRGGEQYF.

The sample holds one count of this clone. CDR3 in amino acids: CASSVASRDRETQYF. CDR3 DNA sequence: TGTGCCAGCAGCGTAGCTTCACGGGACCGGGAGACCCAGTACTTC. The J gene is TRBJ2-5, the V gene TRBV9; D may correspond to TRBD1 or TRBD2 (5 bases each). The CDR3 runs to 15 residues. Trimming removed 0 bases from V and 5 bases from J, with 14 bases in between. From germline, CDR1 is SGDLS and CDR2 YYNGEE. Supplemented by reference TRBV9 and TRBJ2-5, the full variable domain reads DSGVTQTPKHLITATGQRVTLRCSPRSGDLSVYWYQQSLDQGLQFLIQYYNGEERAKGNILERFSAQQFPDLHSELNLSSLELGDSALYFCASSVASRDRETQYFGPGTRLLVL.

The chain has TRBV29-1 and TRBJ2-5; 7 positions agree with TRBD2. The germline CDR1 and CDR2 sequences are SQVTM and ANQGSEA. The CDR3 loop spans 13 amino acids. V shed 7 bases and J 4 bases; nucleotides not matched to a gene: 9. CDR3 DNA sequence: TGCAGCGCCTCTGGGCGGGGGTCAGAGACCCAGTACTTC. Its protein product is CSASGRGSETQYF.

This clone rates as medium-sized (0.01 to 0.1%). The J gene is TRBJ2-7, the V gene TRBV7-9; TRBD2 matches at 9 bases. Germline CDR1 is SEHNR and CDR2 is FQNEAQ (reference sequence). V shed 1 base and J 7 bases; nucleotides not matched to a gene: 8. The CDR3 is 15 residues long. In DNA, the CDR3 is TGTGCCAGCAGCTTAGAGGGGGCTAGCGGGAAGGAGCAGTACTTC. Translated: CASSLEGASGKEQYF.

This clone was seen more than once but under ten times. The J gene is TRBJ2-3, the V gene TRBV15, with D perhaps assigned TRBD1 or TRBD2 (5 bases each). V gave up 3 bases and J gave up 5 bases, with 9 bases separating them. The CDR3 is made up of 13 amino acids. CDR1 is LNHNV, CDR2 YYDKDF, per germline (reference sequence). The CDR3 protein is CATSRGVVDTQYF. The CDR3 DNA reads TGTGCCACCAGCAGGGGGGTAGTAGATACGCAGTATTTT.

This clone was counted only a few times. The chain couples TRBV10-3 to TRBJ1-5; 8 nucleotides line up with TRBD1. CDR3 length equals 16 residues. From germline, CDR1 is ENHRY and CDR2 SYGVKD. The J segment lost 0 bases and the V segment lost 3 bases, leaving 4 bases of the junction unmatched. The CDR3 DNA reads as TGTGCCATCAGTGACAGGGGGCTATATAGCAATCAGCCCCAGCATTTT. Translation gives CAISDRGLYSNQPQHF.

The chain employs TRBV6-4 and TRBJ2-2; tentative D call: TRBD1 (5 bases). Looked up from germline, CDR1 is MRHNA and CDR2 is SNTAGT. V was trimmed by 10 bases and J by 1 base, leaving 13 bases between them. This CDR3 comprises 14 residues. The CDR3 reads CATTRTLNTGELFF. CDR3 in DNA: TGTGCCACAACAAGGACATTGAACACCGGGGAGCTGTTTTTT.

The rearrangement uses TRBV30 and TRBJ2-2; no clear D gene. The V end was cut by 2 bases, the J end by 6 bases, with 13 bases between. The CDR3 covers 14 residues. CDR1 and CDR2 from the germline V gene are GTSNPN and SVGIG (reference sequence). The CDR3 sequence is CAWSRTDWAGELFF. The CDR3 nucleotides read TGTGCCTGGAGTCGGACGGATTGGGCCGGGGAGCTGTTTTTT.

This clone showed up just a few times. The rearrangement joins TRBV11-3 to TRBJ2-3; D might be TRBD2 (6 bases). CDR3 length: 15 residues. V was shortened by 4 bases and J by 2 bases, with 13 bases between the two germline ends. Germline lookup yields CDR1 SGHNT and CDR2 YENEEA. This CDR3 reads CASSSRGGPTDTQYF. The CDR3 bases are TGTGCCAGCAGCTCTCGGGGAGGCCCCACAGATACGCAGTATTTT.

This clone has more than one count but fewer than ten. The CDR3 bases are TGTGCCAGTAGTAAAGAGGCCGCAGGAGATGGTGAGCAGTTCTTC. Translating it yields CASSKEAAGDGEQFF. The chain has TRBV19 and TRBJ2-1, with D unclear. V gave up 4 bases and J gave up 9 bases, with 19 bases separating them. The germline gives CDR1 LNHDA, CDR2 SQIVND (reference sequence). This CDR3 has 15 residues.

The chain recombines TRBV5-1 with TRBJ2-1; 11 positions match TRBD2. The CDR3 has 16 residues. CDR1 and CDR2 from the germline V gene are SGHRS and YFSETQ. V shed 4 bases, J shed 8 bases, and the junction held 11 bases outside the gene matches. CDR3 DNA: TGCGCCAGCAGCCCTGGACATCTAGCGGGAGGCGATGAGCAGTTCTTC. Amino acids: CASSPGHLAGGDEQFF.

The chain links TRBV7-2 to TRBJ2-1; perhaps TRBD1 as D (5 bases). Deletions cut 4 bases from V and 7 bases from J, with 11 bases between. The germline V gene encodes CDR1 SGHTA and CDR2 FQGNSA. This CDR3 spans 13 amino acids. The CDR3 DNA sequence: TGTGCCAGCAGCTGGTCAGGGATGAATGAGCAGTTCTTC. Translation gives CASSWSGMNEQFF.

This clone came up a few times. CDR3 protein: CASIFGRRDEQFF. DNA for the CDR3: TGTGCCAGCATCTTTGGGAGACGGGATGAGCAGTTCTTC. The gene calls are TRBV5-6 and TRBJ2-1; weak D call: TRBD2 (5 bases). The V gene lost 6 bases and the J gene lost 8 bases, with 15 bases spanning the gap. The CDR3 loop spans 13 amino acids. CDR1 is SGHDT, CDR2 YYEEEE, per germline.

This clone has a handful of counts. The chain couples TRBV29-1 to TRBJ2-7, with a possible D match to TRBD2 (6 bases). With 7 bases removed from V and 7 bases from J, the gap between germline ends came to 23 bases. Germline V gives CDR1 SQVTM, CDR2 ANQGSEA. The CDR3 is made up of 14 amino acids. CDR3 region: CSGSSGPGGGEQYF. The CDR3 DNA reads TGCAGCGGGAGCTCGGGCCCCGGGGGTGGGGAGCAGTACTTC.

The rearrangement links TRBV5-1 to TRBJ2-1; no definite D call. The CDR3 totals 14 residues. The V end was cut by 3 bases, the J end by 2 bases, with 9 bases between. CDR1 is SGHRS, CDR2 YFSETQ, per germline. CDR3 sequence (DNA): TGCGCCAGCAGCTCGGTGACGGCCTACAATGAGCAGTTCTTC. It is translated as CASSSVTAYNEQFF.

In its sample, this clone was seen a few times. This chain connects TRBV30 to TRBJ2-6, with D maybe TRBD1 (6 bases). This CDR3 has 17 amino acids. The germline gives CDR1 GTSNPN, CDR2 SVGIG (reference sequence). V was clipped by 2 bases and J by 0 bases, with 14 bases between them. The CDR3 spells CAWSNQGLTSGANVLTF. Here the CDR3 DNA reads TGTGCCTGGAGTAATCAGGGGCTAACCTCTGGGGCCAACGTCCTGACTTTC. Complete variable domain (other parts from reference TRBV30 and TRBJ2-6): SQTIHQWPATLVQPVGSPLSLECTVEGTSNPNLYWYRQAAGRGLQLLFYSVGIGQISSEVPQNLSASRPQDRQFILSSKKLLLSDSGFYLCAWSNQGLTSGANVLTFGAGSRLTVL.

CDR3 sequence: CASSPSGKKGNEQFF. CDR3 coding DNA: TGCGCCAGCAGCCCTAGCGGGAAGAAGGGAAATGAGCAGTTCTTC. V gene TRBV5-1 combines with J gene TRBJ2-1; 9 nucleotides line up with TRBD2. The CDR3 is 15 residues long. From germline, CDR1 is SGHRS and CDR2 YFSETQ. Trimming cost V 4 bases and J 7 bases; bases outside gene matches: 9.

The table lists this clone with a few counts. At the DNA level, this CDR3 is encoded by other sequences in the same sample as well. The DNA of the CDR3 is TGTGCCAGCAGCCCCGGGAGTGGGAGGGCTTATAATGAGCAGTTCTTC. It translates to CASSPGSGRAYNEQFF. V is TRBV5-6 and J is TRBJ2-1; 7 nucleotides align to TRBD2. Looked up from germline, CDR1 is SGHDT and CDR2 is YYEEEE. The CDR3 covers 16 residues. Trimming at V came to 4 bases and at J to 7 bases, leaving 14 bases not matched to a gene.

The chain links TRBV7-9 to TRBJ1-1; 7 bases align to TRBD1. Germline trimming cut 5 bases from V and 2 bases from J; bases unmatched to any gene: 8. In germline, CDR1 is SEHNR, CDR2 FQNEAQ (reference sequence). This CDR3 comprises 15 residues. The CDR3 DNA follows: TGTGCCAGCAGCCTGACAGGGCCGTCAAACACTGAAGCTTTCTTT. As protein: CASSLTGPSNTEAFF.